The 22 T cell receptor beta chains presented below share a single source sample, sequenced in a study of CD8 T cells in ankylosing spondylitis. One entry per CDR3 protein results from TCRdb running MiXCR on the 5' RACE reads. The profile shows under 250,000 distinct CDR3 sequences, approximately 8% of them singletons. The sample comprised blood, either unsorted or a sorted T cell fraction (not recorded which). The receptors shown here come from a female donor with ankylosing spondylitis or in good health (not recorded which).

The rearrangement joins TRBV13 to TRBJ2-1; D is tentatively TRBD1 or TRBD2 (6 bases each). Germline V CDR1 and CDR2: PRHDT, FYEKMQ (reference sequence). There are 13 residues in the CDR3. The germline V and J ends were trimmed by 2 bases and 10 bases, with 12 bases remaining between them. The chain's CDR3 is CASSLPRGGEQFF. The CDR3 DNA is TGTGCCAGCAGCTTACCCCGAGGGGGGGAGCAGTTCTTC.

This clonotype appeared many times. The rearrangement uses TRBV7-9 and TRBJ1-4; TRBD1 matches 7 bases. In germline, CDR1 is SEHNR, CDR2 FQNEAQ (reference sequence). V was pared by 5 bases and J by 5 bases, with 8 bases of the junction left unmatched. CDR3 length: 15 residues. CDR3 amino acids: CASSAPRQGNEKLFF. CDR3 nucleotides: TGTGCCAGCAGCGCCCCTAGACAGGGAAATGAAAAACTGTTTTTT.

This clonotype was counted many times. The J gene is TRBJ2-1, the V gene TRBV4-3, with D uncertain. Trimming removed 0 bases at V and 8 bases at J, with 11 bases between. This CDR3 is built from 14 residues. Germline V gives CDR1 LGHNA, CDR2 YSLEER. CDR3 amino acids: CASSQDPRRYEQFF. In nucleotides, the CDR3 is TGCGCCAGCAGCCAAGATCCTAGACGCTATGAGCAGTTCTTC.

There are many counts of this clonotype. The rearrangement joins TRBV20-1 to TRBJ2-5; D perhaps matches TRBD2 (5 bases). The V and J ends lost 6 bases and 1 base respectively, with 9 bases between them. Germline V lookup: CDR1 DFQATT, CDR2 SNEGSKA (reference sequence). The CDR3 spans 12 residues. The CDR3 sequence is CSARTGQETQYF. As DNA, the CDR3 is TGCAGTGCCCGGACTGGCCAAGAGACCCAGTACTTC.

This clonotype came up many times. V and J are TRBV20-1 and TRBJ2-7; 9 nucleotides match TRBD2. Trimming at V came to 0 bases and at J to 3 bases, leaving 6 bases not matched to a gene. The CDR3 spans 15 residues. CDR1 is DFQATT, CDR2 SNEGSKA, per germline (reference sequence). Here the CDR3 reads CSAREGAGGFYEQYF. In DNA form, the CDR3 reads TGCAGTGCTAGAGAAGGCGCGGGAGGGTTCTACGAGCAGTACTTC.

This clonotype was seen many times. The V call is TRBV9, the J call TRBJ2-1; D is undetermined. Per germline, CDR1 SGDLS and CDR2 YYNGEE. Trimming took 0 bases from V and 4 from J, leaving 8 bases between them. The CDR3 is 14 residues long. The CDR3 loop is CASSVVGAYNEQFF. CDR3 bases: TGTGCCAGCAGCGTAGTGGGCGCTTACAATGAGCAGTTCTTC.

This clonotype came up many times. V is TRBV12-3 or TRBV12-4 and J is TRBJ1-1; D is unclear. This CDR3 is 16 amino acids long. Trimming pared 1 base from V and 3 bases from J, leaving 15 bases between. The CDR3 region has the DNA TGTGCCAGCAGTTTAGGTTCCGGGCGGGGAGACACTGAAGCTTTCTTT. This sequence encodes CASSLGSGRGDTEAFF.

This clonotype occurred many times. CDR3 amino acids: CSAMIAWSGTGELFF. As DNA, the CDR3 is TGCAGTGCTATGATAGCGTGGTCCGGCACCGGGGAGCTGTTTTTT. V gene TRBV20-1 combines with J gene TRBJ2-2; D may be TRBD2 (5 bases). V gave up 4 bases and J gave up 4 bases, with 16 bases separating them. The CDR3 loop spans 15 amino acids. Germline lookup yields CDR1 DFQATT and CDR2 SNEGSKA (reference sequence).

This clonotype was seen repeatedly, ten times or more. The chain carries TRBV3-1 and TRBJ2-1; 11 bases are a match to TRBD2. Germline V CDR1 and CDR2: LGHDT, YNNKEL (reference sequence). Unmatched junction bases numbered 7, after V lost 5 bases and J lost 4 bases. This CDR3 spans 16 amino acids. CDR3: CASSSSGTSGYNEQFF. Here the CDR3 DNA reads TGTGCCAGCAGCTCTTCCGGGACTAGCGGTTACAATGAGCAGTTCTTC.

This clonotype occurred many times. CDR3 loop: CASSVGAGVADTQYF. The CDR3 coding sequence is TGTGCCAGCAGCGTCGGAGCGGGAGTGGCAGATACGCAGTATTTT. The V gene is TRBV5-6, the J gene TRBJ2-3; 8 nucleotides match TRBD2. The germline V gene has CDR1 SGHDT and CDR2 YYEEEE. J lost 4 bases, V lost 4 bases, and 8 bases had no gene match. CDR3 length: 15 residues.

There are a few counts of this clonotype. V and J are TRBV29-1 and TRBJ2-7; 12 bases are a match to TRBD1. CDR1 and CDR2 (germline): SQVTM, ANQGSEA. The CDR3 is 14 residues long. With V trimmed by 7 bases and J by 5 bases, 9 bases remained unmatched. The CDR3: CSALSGQGANEQYF. In DNA form, the CDR3 reads TGCAGCGCGTTGTCGGGACAGGGGGCAAACGAGCAGTACTTC.

The sample holds many counts of this clonotype. The rearrangement links TRBV7-2 to TRBJ2-1, with 8 bases identical to TRBD2. The CDR3 has 15 residues. Looked up from germline, CDR1 is SGHTA and CDR2 is FQGNSA. Trimming removed 2 bases from V and 7 bases from J; junction bases left unmatched: 7. The CDR3 nucleotides are TGTGCCAGCAGCTTAAGCAGCGGGAGAAAAAATGAGCAGTTCTTC. Its translation is CASSLSSGRKNEQFF.

This clonotype was recorded many times. The chain uses TRBV5-1 and TRBJ2-2; the D is unclear. The CDR3 totals 14 residues. V shed 1 base and J shed 6 bases, with 10 bases lying between them. Germline V gene data show CDR1 as SGHRS and CDR2 as YFSETQ. CDR3 protein: CASSLYGESGELFF. In nucleotides, the CDR3 is TGCGCCAGCAGCTTGTACGGCGAGTCCGGGGAGCTGTTTTTT.

In this sample, this clonotype turned up many times. The V call is TRBV7-2, the J call TRBJ1-1; D ambiguous. Germline V gene sequence: CDR1 SGHTA, CDR2 FQGNSA. The CDR3 consists of 15 residues. Trimming left V 5 bases short and J 1 base short, with 14 bases between. This chain's CDR3 is CASSRDKDPNTEAFF. The CDR3 DNA follows: TGTGCCAGCAGCCGCGACAAGGACCCGAACACTGAAGCTTTCTTT.

This clonotype was seen at least ten times. This chain connects TRBV7-2 to TRBJ2-3; D assignment may be TRBD1 or TRBD2 (5 bases each). CDR1 and CDR2 from the germline V gene are SGHTA and FQGNSA. The CDR3 consists of 15 residues. Trimming pared 5 bases from V and 6 bases from J, leaving 18 bases between. As DNA, the CDR3 is TGTGCCAGCAGCAACCGGGACGGGCAGGCTGATACGCAGTATTTT. This gives the protein CASSNRDGQADTQYF.

This clonotype was recorded many times. The rearrangement links TRBV6-2 or TRBV6-3 to TRBJ1-1; D gene uncertain. Germline CDR1 and CDR2: MNHEY and SVGEGT. The CDR3 covers 13 residues. V shed 4 bases and J shed 3 bases, with 9 bases lying between them. CDR3 DNA: TGTGCCAGCAGTTTGGGGAAGTACACTGAAGCTTTCTTT. Amino acid sequence: CASSLGKYTEAFF.

The table lists this clonotype with many counts. The chain uses TRBV30 and TRBJ1-5; 8 positions match TRBD1. CDR3 size: 15 residues. Germline loops: CDR1 GTSNPN, CDR2 SVGIG (reference sequence). The junction had 6 bases not matched to a gene; V was cut back by 0 bases and J by 5 bases. The CDR3, as DNA: TGTGCCTGGAGTGTGGGGGGACAGGCAGATCAGCCCCAGCATTTT. It codes for CAWSVGGQADQPQHF.

This clonotype was picked up many times. The rearrangement links TRBV12-3 or TRBV12-4 to TRBJ2-7; 7 bases are shared with TRBD1. The CDR3 has 13 residues. Trimming took 6 bases from V and 4 from J; bases not matched to a gene: 6. DNA for the CDR3: TGTGCCAGCAGCAGGGGGTTGGTATACGAGCAGTACTTC. Translating gives CASSRGLVYEQYF.

A word on this clonotype: A much bigger clone sits one base away, suggesting this may be a read error. The genes are TRBV12-3 or TRBV12-4 and TRBJ2-1; D unclear. The CDR3 contains 15 residues. CDR3 protein: CATGLGFLTYNERFF. DNA for the CDR3: TGTGCCACCGGCCTAGGGTTCTTAACCTACAATGAGCGGTTCTTC.

This clonotype was counted ten times or more. The V call is TRBV12-3 or TRBV12-4, the J call TRBJ1-2, with D maybe TRBD1 (5 bases). Trimming cost V 5 bases and J 14 bases, with 21 bases left between them. The CDR3 runs to 13 residues. CDR3 nucleotide sequence: TGTGCCAGCAGTCCCGGGACTCCGGAGGGGACTACCTTC. It is translated as CASSPGTPEGTTF.

This clonotype was counted many times. The gene calls are TRBV5-1 and TRBJ2-5; D gene ambiguous. This CDR3 has 14 residues. V gave up 4 bases and J gave up 2 bases, with 12 bases separating them. Germline V CDR1 and CDR2: SGHRS, YFSETQ. In DNA, the CDR3 is TGCGCCAGCAGCCAACCCACCACTCAAGAGACCCAGTACTTC. Protein: CASSQPTTQETQYF.

Comments on this clonotype: This may stem from a read error, because a much larger clone lies one nucleotide away. The chain joins TRBV12-3 or TRBV12-4 to TRBJ2-7; 11 nucleotides line up with TRBD2. The CDR3 totals 14 residues. CDR3 loop: CAGSLAGGNYEQYF. CDR3 sequence (DNA): TGTGCCGGCAGCTTAGCGGGAGGGAACTACGAGCAGTACTTC.